This T cell receptor beta chain was captured in a study of cytomegalovirus exposure and HLA in healthy donors. Study-wide points: Most likely, a cluster of highly shared sequence variants arose as a sequencing artifact. A later analysis linked a missense variant in DCLRE1C to the trimming of TCR beta V and J genes.

In its sample, this clone was seen a few times. Its target is not known. Germline CDR1 is SGHRS and CDR2 is YFSETQ. The V and J ends lost 4 bases and 5 bases respectively, with 10 bases between them. The CDR3 length is 14 residues. Primers: 60 Vbeta forward and 13 Jbeta reverse. Some clones are missing from TCRdb's copy, which holds only in-frame ones; the method was immunoSEQ multiplex PCR. The sample shows more than 85,000 clones, 75% to 90% of them seen only once. The V call is TRBV5-1, the J call TRBJ1-6; D might be TRBD1 (5 bases). The TCR originated in a man aged 25 to 40 in good health and CMV-seropositive. Input material: PBMCs. The CDR3 here is CASSGGVNNSPLHF. In DNA form, the CDR3 reads TGCGCCAGCAGCGGGGGGGTGAATAATTCACCCCTCCACTTT.